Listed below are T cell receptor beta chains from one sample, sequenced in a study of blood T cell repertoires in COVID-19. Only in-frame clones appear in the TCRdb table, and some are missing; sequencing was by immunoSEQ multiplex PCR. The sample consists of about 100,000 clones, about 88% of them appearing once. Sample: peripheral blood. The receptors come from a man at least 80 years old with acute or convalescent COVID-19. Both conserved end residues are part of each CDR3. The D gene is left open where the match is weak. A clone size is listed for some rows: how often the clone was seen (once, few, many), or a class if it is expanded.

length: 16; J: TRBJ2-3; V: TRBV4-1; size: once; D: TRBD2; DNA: TGCGCCAGCAGCCAAGATCCTAGCGGGAGCTCTGATACGCAGTATTTT; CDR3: CASSQDPSGSSDTQYF
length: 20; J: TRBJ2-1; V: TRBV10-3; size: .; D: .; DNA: TGTGCCATCAGCCGACGGGACAGGGAGACTAGCGGTCCTTTAGGGAATGAGCAGTTCTTC; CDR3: CAISRRDRETSGPLGNEQFF
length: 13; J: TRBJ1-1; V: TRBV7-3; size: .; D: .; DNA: TGTGCCAGCAGCTTATCACGGGGCACTGAAGCTTTCTTT; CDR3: CASSLSRGTEAFF
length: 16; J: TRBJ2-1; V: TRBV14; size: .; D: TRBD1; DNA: TGTGCCAGCAGCCAACCCGGACAGGGAACTTGGAATGAGCAGTTCTTC; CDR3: CASSQPGQGTWNEQFF
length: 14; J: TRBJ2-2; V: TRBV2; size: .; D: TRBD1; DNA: TGTGCCAGCAATCGACAGGGGTACACCGGGGAGCTGTTTTTT; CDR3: CASNRQGYTGELFF
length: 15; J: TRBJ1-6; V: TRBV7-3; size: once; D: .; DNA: TGTGCCAGCAGCTTAACGGGTGGGAGAAATTCACCCCTCCACTTT; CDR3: CASSLTGGRNSPLHF
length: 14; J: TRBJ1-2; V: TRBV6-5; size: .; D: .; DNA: TGTGCCAGCAGTTACGGTGGAGGGACCTATGGCTACACCTTC; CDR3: CASSYGGGTYGYTF
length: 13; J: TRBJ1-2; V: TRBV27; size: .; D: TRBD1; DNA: TGTGCCAGCAGTTTACAGGGGGACTATGGCTACACCTTC; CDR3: CASSLQGDYGYTF
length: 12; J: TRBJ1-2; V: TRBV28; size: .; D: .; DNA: TGTGCCTACAGGAAAGGGGCGGGAGGCTACACCTTC; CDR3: CAYRKGAGGYTF
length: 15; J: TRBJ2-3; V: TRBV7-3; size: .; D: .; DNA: TGTGCCAGCAGCTTAACGGGGGGAAGCACAGATACGCAGTATTTT; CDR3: CASSLTGGSTDTQYF
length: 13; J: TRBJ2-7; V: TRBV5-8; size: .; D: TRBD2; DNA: TGTGCCAGCACCTCACGGGGGGGTTACGAGCAGTACTTC; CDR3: CASTSRGGYEQYF
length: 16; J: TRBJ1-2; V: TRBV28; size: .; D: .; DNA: TGTGCCAGCAGTTCCCCGGGTCTCCTCCCCAACTATGGCTACACCTTC; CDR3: CASSSPGLLPNYGYTF
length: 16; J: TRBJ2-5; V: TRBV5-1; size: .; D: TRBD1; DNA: TGCGCCAGCAGCCCTGGGACAGGGGGTTACCAAGAGACCCAGTACTTC; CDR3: CASSPGTGGYQETQYF
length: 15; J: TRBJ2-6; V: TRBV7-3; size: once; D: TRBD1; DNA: TGTGCCAGCAGCCAAACCGGGACAGGGGGGTCTGTCCTGACTTTC; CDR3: CASSQTGTGGSVLTF
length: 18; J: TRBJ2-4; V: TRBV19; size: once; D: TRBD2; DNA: TGTGCCAGTAGTATAGGATGGACTAGCGGGAAAACCAAAAACATTCAGTACTTC; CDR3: CASSIGWTSGKTKNIQYF
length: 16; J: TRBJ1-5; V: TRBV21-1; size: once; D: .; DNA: TGTGCCAGCAGCAGGAGGAAGGACAGGGAACATCAGCCCCAGCATTTT; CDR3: CASSRRKDREHQPQHF
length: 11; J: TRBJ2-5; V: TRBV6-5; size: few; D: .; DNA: TGTGCCAGCCACTACAGGGCCGCCCAGTACTTC; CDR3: CASHYRAAQYF
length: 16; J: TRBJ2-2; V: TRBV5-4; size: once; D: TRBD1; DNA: TGTGCCAGCAGCTTCCCCGTGACAGGGGGGACCGGGGAGCTGTTTTTT; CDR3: CASSFPVTGGTGELFF
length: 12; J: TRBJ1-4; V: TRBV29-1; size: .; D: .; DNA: TGCAGCGCAGGGGTCGGTAATGAAAAACTGTTTTTT; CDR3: CSAGVGNEKLFF
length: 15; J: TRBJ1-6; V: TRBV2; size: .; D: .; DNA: TGTGCCAGCAGTGAACAGGGCAGGGATAATTCACCCCTCCACTTT; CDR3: CASSEQGRDNSPLHF
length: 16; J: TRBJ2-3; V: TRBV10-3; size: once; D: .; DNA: TGTGCCATCAGTGAGTCGTCTCCGTGGGGGGAAGATACGCAGTATTTT; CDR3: CAISESSPWGEDTQYF
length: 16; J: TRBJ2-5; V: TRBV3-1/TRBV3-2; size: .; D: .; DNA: TGTGCCAGCAGCCAAGAACAGGGGAGGAGGGGCGAGACCCAGTACTTC; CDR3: CASSQEQGRRGETQYF
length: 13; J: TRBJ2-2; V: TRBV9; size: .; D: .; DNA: TGTGCCAGCAGCGTAGAGGGGAACGGGGAGCTGTTTTTT; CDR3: CASSVEGNGELFF
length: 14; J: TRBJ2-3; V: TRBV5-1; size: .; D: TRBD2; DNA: TGCGCCAGCAGCCGAGCGGGAGGATCAGATACGCAGTATTTT; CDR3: CASSRAGGSDTQYF
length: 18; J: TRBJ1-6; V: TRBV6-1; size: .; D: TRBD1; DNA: TGTGCCAGCAGTGAAGATGTCCCGGGACAGGCCAGTAATTCACCCCTCCACTTT; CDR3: CASSEDVPGQASNSPLHF
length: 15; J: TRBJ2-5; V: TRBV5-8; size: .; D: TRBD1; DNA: TGTGCCAGCAGCTTGTCGGACAGGGGCGGAGAGACCCAGTACTTC; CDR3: CASSLSDRGGETQYF
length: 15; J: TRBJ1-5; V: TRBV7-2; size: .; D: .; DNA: TGTGCCAGCAGCTTATCCGGGGGAAGTAATCAGCCCCAGCATTTT; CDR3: CASSLSGGSNQPQHF
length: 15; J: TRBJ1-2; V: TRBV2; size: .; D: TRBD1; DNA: TGTGCCAGCAGTGGGGACAGGGGAAGGGAGGGTGGCTACACCTTC; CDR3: CASSGDRGREGGYTF
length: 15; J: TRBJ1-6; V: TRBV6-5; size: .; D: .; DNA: TGTGCCAGCAGACGGGAGGGTGGGTATAATTCACCCCTCCACTTT; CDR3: CASRREGGYNSPLHF
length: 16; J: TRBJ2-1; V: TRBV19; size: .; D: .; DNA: TGTGCCAGTAAGGCACAGGGTCGTAGCTCCTACAATGAGCAGTTCTTC; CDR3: CASKAQGRSSYNEQFF
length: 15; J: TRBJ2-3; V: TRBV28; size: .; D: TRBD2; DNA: TGTGCCAGCAGTTCTGGGGGGGAGGGCCTCAACACGCAGTATTTT; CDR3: CASSSGGEGLNTQYF
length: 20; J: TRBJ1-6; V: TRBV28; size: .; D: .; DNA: TGTGCCAGCAGTTTGGGGCTGTGGGAACCTAAACGGCGGACTAATTCACCCCTCCACTTT; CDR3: CASSLGLWEPKRRTNSPLHF
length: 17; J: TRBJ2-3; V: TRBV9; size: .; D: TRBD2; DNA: TGTGCCAGCAGCGTAACGACTAGCGGGGCACCGACAGATACGCAGTATTTT; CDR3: CASSVTTSGAPTDTQYF
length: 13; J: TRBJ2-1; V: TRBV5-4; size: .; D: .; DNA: TGTGCCAGCAGCTTGGACGGGTACAATGAGCAGTTCTTC; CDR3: CASSLDGYNEQFF
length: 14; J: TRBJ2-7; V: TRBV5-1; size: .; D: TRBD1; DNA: TGCGCCAGCAGGCGACAGGGAAACTCCTACGAGCAGTACTTC; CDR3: CASRRQGNSYEQYF
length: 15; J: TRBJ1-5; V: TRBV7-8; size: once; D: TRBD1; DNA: TGTGCCAGCAGTTTAGGGACAGGGTTCGGTCAGCCCCAGCATTTT; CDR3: CASSLGTGFGQPQHF
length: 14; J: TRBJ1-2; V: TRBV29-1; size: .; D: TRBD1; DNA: TGCAGCGTTGAAAGGACAGGAGCTAACTATGGCTACACCTTC; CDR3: CSVERTGANYGYTF
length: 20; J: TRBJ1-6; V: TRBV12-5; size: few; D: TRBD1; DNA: TGTGCTAGTGGTTTGGACCCCCTCGATGAGCGGAGGGGGCGAGGTTCACCCCTCCACTTT; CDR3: CASGLDPLDERRGRGSPLHF
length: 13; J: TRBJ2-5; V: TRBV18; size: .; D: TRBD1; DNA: TGTGCCAGCTCACGGGACAGGGTCGAGACCCAGTACTTC; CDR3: CASSRDRVETQYF
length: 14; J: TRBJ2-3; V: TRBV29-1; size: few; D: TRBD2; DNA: TGCAGCGTTGAACCTAGCGGGAGACCCGATACGCAGTATTTT; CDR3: CSVEPSGRPDTQYF
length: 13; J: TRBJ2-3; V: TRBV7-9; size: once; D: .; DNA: TGTGCCAGCAGCCGAGCCGGCACAGATACGCAGTATTTT; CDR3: CASSRAGTDTQYF
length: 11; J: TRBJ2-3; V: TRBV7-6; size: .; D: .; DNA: TGTGCCAGCAGCTCTACAGATACGCAGTATTTT; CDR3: CASSSTDTQYF
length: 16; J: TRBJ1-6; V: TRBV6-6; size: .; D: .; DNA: TGTGCCAGCAGAGGGGGAAGAGGGACCTCGAATTCACCCCTCCACTTT; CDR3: CASRGGRGTSNSPLHF
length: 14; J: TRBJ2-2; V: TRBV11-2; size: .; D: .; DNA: TGTGCCAGCAGCTTAGTAAGGGGTGCCGGGGAGCTGTTTTTT; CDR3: CASSLVRGAGELFF
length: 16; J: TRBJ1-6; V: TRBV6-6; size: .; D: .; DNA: TGTGCCAGCAGTAACAGGGTTAGCTCCTATAATTCACCCCTCCACTTT; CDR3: CASSNRVSSYNSPLHF
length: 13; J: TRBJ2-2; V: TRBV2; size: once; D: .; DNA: TGTGCCAGCAGTGAGGGCTCCCCAGGGGAGCTGTTTTTT; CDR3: CASSEGSPGELFF
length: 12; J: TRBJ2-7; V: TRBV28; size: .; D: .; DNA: TGTGCCAGCAGTTTTGCGTACTACGAGCAGTACTTC; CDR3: CASSFAYYEQYF
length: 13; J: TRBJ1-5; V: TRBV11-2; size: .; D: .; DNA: TGTGCCAGCAGCCCCCGACACGATCAGCCCCAGCATTTT; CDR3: CASSPRHDQPQHF
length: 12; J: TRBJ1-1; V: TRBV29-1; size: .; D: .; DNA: TGCAGCGTTGGACAGCCGAACACTGAAGCTTTCTTT; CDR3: CSVGQPNTEAFF
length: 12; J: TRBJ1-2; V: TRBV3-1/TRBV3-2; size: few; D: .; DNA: TGTGCCAGCAGCCTCCAATCCTATGGCTACACCTTC; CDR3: CASSLQSYGYTF
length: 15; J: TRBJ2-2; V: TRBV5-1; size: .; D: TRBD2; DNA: TGCGCCAGCAGCTTGCAACTAGCGGGCACCGGGGAGCTGTTTTTT; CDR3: CASSLQLAGTGELFF
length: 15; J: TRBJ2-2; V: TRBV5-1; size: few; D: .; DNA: TGCGCCAGCAGCTTGGAAGGGGGAGAGACCGGGGAGCTGTTTTTT; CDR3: CASSLEGGETGELFF
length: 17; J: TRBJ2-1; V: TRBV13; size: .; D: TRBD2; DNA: TGTGCCAGCATGGCGCTAGCGGGAGCCTACTCCTACAATGAGCAGTTCTTC; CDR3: CASMALAGAYSYNEQFF
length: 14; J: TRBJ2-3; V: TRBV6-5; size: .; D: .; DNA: TGTGCCACCACAGGGTCTTTAGTCGGAGATACGCAGTATTTT; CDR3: CATTGSLVGDTQYF
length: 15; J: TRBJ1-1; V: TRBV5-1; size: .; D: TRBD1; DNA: TGCGCCAGCAGCCGTGCGGGACAGGGGAACACTGAAGCTTTCTTT; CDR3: CASSRAGQGNTEAFF
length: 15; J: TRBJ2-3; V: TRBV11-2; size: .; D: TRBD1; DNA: TGTGCCAGCAGCCCCCAACAGGGGTGGACAGATACGCAGTATTTT; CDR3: CASSPQQGWTDTQYF
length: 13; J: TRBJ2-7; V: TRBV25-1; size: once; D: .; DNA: TGTGCCAGCACCAGGGCTGGCACCTACGAGCAGTACTTC; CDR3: CASTRAGTYEQYF
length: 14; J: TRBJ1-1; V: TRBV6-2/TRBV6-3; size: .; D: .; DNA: TGTGCCAGCAGTTACTGGAGGGGAGGTACTGAAGCTTTCTTT; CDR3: CASSYWRGGTEAFF
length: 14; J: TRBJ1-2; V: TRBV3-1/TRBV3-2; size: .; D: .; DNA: TGTGCCAGCAGCCACAGAGACAGACACTATGGCTACACCTTC; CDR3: CASSHRDRHYGYTF